The 3 T cell receptor beta chains in this list originate from one sample, sequenced in a study of T-cell memory formation after mild COVID-19. TCRdb re-called the 5' RACE reads with MiXCR, one entry per CDR3 protein. The sample holds 35,000 to 50,000 distinct CDR3 sequences, less than 8% seen once. The sequenced material came from PBMCs or a T cell subset sorted from them (not recorded which). Source of these receptors: an adult who had mild COVID-19 (a few samples of this study predate the infection). Cell type and time point are not known.

This clonotype was found a few times. The V gene is TRBV29-1, the J gene TRBJ1-5; D remains unclear. Trimming shortened V by 4 bases and J by 2 bases, and 15 bases separated the two germline ends. The CDR3 has 15 amino acids. Germline CDR1 and CDR2: SQVTM and ANQGSEA. The CDR3 loop is CSVVENLRGNQPQHF. For the CDR3, the DNA is TGCAGCGTTGTTGAGAATCTGAGAGGCAATCAGCCCCAGCATTTT.

This clonotype was counted at least ten times. This sequence joins TRBV6-6 and TRBJ2-7; 8 bases are a match to TRBD2. Germline V gene sequence: CDR1 MNHNY, CDR2 SVGAGI (reference sequence). This CDR3 is 13 amino acids long. V trimming: 3 bases; J trimming: 6 bases; junction bases outside the gene matches: 4. The CDR3 region is CASSYSGTSEQYF. The CDR3 DNA is TGTGCCAGCAGTTATAGCGGGACTAGCGAGCAGTACTTC.

This clonotype occurred a few times. V usage is TRBV20-1 and J usage is TRBJ1-2, with TRBD1 matching 9 bases. The CDR3 totals 15 residues. The germline V gene has CDR1 DFQATT and CDR2 SNEGSKA (reference sequence). J was trimmed by 2 bases and V by 4 bases; bases with no gene match: 8. The CDR3 DNA reads as TGCAGTGCTACCTCCACCGGGACAGGGAACTATGGCTACACCTTC. Translating gives CSATSTGTGNYGYTF.